This T cell receptor (beta chain) was identified during a study of blood T cell repertoires in COVID-19. Method: immunoSEQ multiplex PCR; TCRdb's copy keeps in-frame clones and lacks some. Seen here are 93,000 or so clones, approximately 80% observed once, and the top ten hold 12%. The CDR3 totals 15 residues. Deletions cut 7 bases from V and 2 bases from J, with 14 bases between. Germline CDR1 reads MNHEY; CDR2 reads SVGAGI. The sequence came from a human donor in a cohort sampled during active COVID-19. The V gene is TRBV6-5, the J gene TRBJ1-4, with TRBD1 as a possible D gene (6 bases). The sequencing input was peripheral blood. The CDR3 reads CASNSRGATNEKLFF. The CDR3 DNA reads TGTGCCAGCAATTCCAGGGGTGCGACTAATGAAAAACTGTTTTTT.